The clone carrying this T cell receptor beta chain was found once. No antigen is known for it. The sample comes from a study of cytomegalovirus exposure and HLA in healthy donors. Points from the study as a whole: In a later analysis, a missense DCLRE1C variant was linked to TCR beta V- and J-gene trimming.

The CDR3 spans 12 residues. The V end was cut by 4 bases, the J end by 6 bases, with 7 bases between. Germline lookup yields CDR1 LNHDA and CDR2 SQIVND (reference sequence). The donors comprised healthy bone marrow donors. Primers for the PCR totalled 60 Vbeta and 13 Jbeta. Clones were read by immunoSEQ multiplex PCR, and TCRdb kept only the in-frame ones, dropping some. The profile covers some 130,000 clones, with more than 75% appearing a single time and 1.5% taken by the ten largest. The source material was PBMCs. This rearrangement joins TRBV19 to TRBJ1-5; D is uncertain. This receptor was obtained from a female donor in good health and CMV-seronegative. The CDR3, as DNA: TGTGCCAGTAGTACTCTGAGTCAGCCCCAGCATTTT. Translating gives CASSTLSQPQHF.